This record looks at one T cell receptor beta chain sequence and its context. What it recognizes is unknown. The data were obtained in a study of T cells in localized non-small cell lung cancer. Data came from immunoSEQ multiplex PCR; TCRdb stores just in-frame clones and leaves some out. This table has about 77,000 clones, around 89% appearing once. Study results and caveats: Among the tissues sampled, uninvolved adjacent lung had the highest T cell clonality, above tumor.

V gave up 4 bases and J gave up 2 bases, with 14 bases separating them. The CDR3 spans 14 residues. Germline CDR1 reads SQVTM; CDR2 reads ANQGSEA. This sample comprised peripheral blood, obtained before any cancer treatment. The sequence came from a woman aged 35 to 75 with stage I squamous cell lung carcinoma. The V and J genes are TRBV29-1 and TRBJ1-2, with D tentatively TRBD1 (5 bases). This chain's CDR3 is CSVGGAGSNYGYTF. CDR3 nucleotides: TGCAGCGTTGGGGGCGCGGGCAGCAACTATGGCTACACCTTC.